The 24 T cell receptor beta chains presented below share a single source sample, sequenced in a study of blood T cell repertoires in COVID-19. Libraries were prepared by immunoSEQ multiplex PCR; TCRdb keeps only in-frame clonotypes and omits some of them. The sample includes hundreds of thousands of clones, 90% seen only once; the top ten take roughly 1.5%. The sequenced material came from PBMCs or T cells enriched from blood (not recorded which). The receptors were gathered from a woman aged 18-35 years with acute COVID-19.

This clone occurred a few times. As DNA, the CDR3 is TGTGCCAGCTCACGCGGACGGGGAACCGGGGAGCTGTTTTTT. Translating it yields CASSRGRGTGELFF. The V and J genes are TRBV18 and TRBJ2-2; maybe TRBD2 (5 bases). There are 14 residues in the CDR3. CDR1 KGHSH and CDR2 LQKENI come from the germline V gene. With 4 bases removed from V and 5 bases from J, the gap between germline ends came to 11 bases.

This chain links TRBV27 with TRBJ2-2; 8 nucleotides agree with TRBD1. Looked up from germline, CDR1 is MNHEY and CDR2 is SMNVEV (reference sequence). The CDR3 totals 15 residues. The V and J ends lost 6 bases and 4 bases, in that order; junction bases with no gene match: 7. The CDR3 DNA is TGTGCCAGCAGATACCAGGGGGCGGGCACCGGGGAGCTGTTTTTT. Encoded protein: CASRYQGAGTGELFF.

The V gene is TRBV19, the J gene TRBJ1-5; the D is unclear. The V gene lost 7 bases and the J gene lost 1 base, with 14 bases spanning the gap. Germline V gene lookup returns CDR1 LNHDA and CDR2 SQIVND (reference sequence). The CDR3 spans 15 residues. CDR3 in amino acids: CASNLLEGSNQPQHF. The CDR3 DNA sequence: TGTGCCAGTAACCTGTTAGAGGGAAGCAATCAGCCCCAGCATTTT.

The rearrangement uses TRBV7-8 and TRBJ1-4; 9 bases agree with TRBD1. CDR1 is SGHVS and CDR2 is FQNEAQ in the germline V gene. CDR3 length: 17 amino acids. Trimming removed 1 base from V and 5 bases from J; junction bases left unmatched: 8. The CDR3 bases are TGTGCCAGCAGCTTAGTGGCGACAGGGGGATCCAATGAAAAACTGTTTTTT. It yields the protein CASSLVATGGSNEKLFF.

The chain has TRBV29-1 and TRBJ2-3; D is perhaps TRBD2 (5 bases). Germline CDR1 is SQVTM and CDR2 is ANQGSEA. V lost 3 bases and J 2 bases, leaving 15 bases between the germline ends. The CDR3 runs 15 residues. Here the CDR3 reads CSVEGSFGNTDTQYF. CDR3 DNA: TGCAGCGTTGAGGGGAGTTTCGGTAACACAGATACGCAGTATTTT.

The V call is TRBV4-1, the J call TRBJ2-1; 11 bases map to TRBD2. This CDR3 region has 17 residues. The trim removed 1 base at V and 2 bases at J, leaving 4 bases unmatched. Germline lookup yields CDR1 MGHRA and CDR2 YSYEKL. CDR3 sequence reads: CASSQALAGVTYNEQFF. In DNA form, the CDR3 reads TGCGCCAGCAGCCAAGCACTAGCGGGAGTCACCTACAATGAGCAGTTCTTC.

The V and J genes are TRBV6-6 and TRBJ2-3, with 10 bases aligning to TRBD1. The J segment lost 4 bases and the V segment lost 5 bases, leaving 9 bases of the junction unmatched. This CDR3 region has 16 residues. CDR1 and CDR2 from the germline V gene are MNHNY and SVGAGI (reference sequence). CDR3 bases: TGTGCCAGCAGTCCTGACTCCGGGACAGGGGCAGATACGCAGTATTTT. The encoded protein is CASSPDSGTGADTQYF.

The V call is TRBV6-4, the J call TRBJ2-1, with D possibly matching TRBD2 (5 bases). This CDR3 is built from 15 residues. Germline V gene lookup returns CDR1 MRHNA and CDR2 SNTAGT. The V gene lost 3 bases and the J gene lost 3 bases, with 12 bases spanning the gap. In nucleotides, the CDR3 is TGTGCCAGCAGTGAGAACCTAGCCAACTACAATGAGCAGTTCTTC. As protein: CASSENLANYNEQFF.

The chain has TRBV5-1 and TRBJ2-3; 8 nucleotides align to TRBD1. The CDR3 contains 17 residues. From germline, CDR1 is SGHRS and CDR2 YFSETQ. J lost 0 bases, V lost 4 bases, and 10 bases had no gene match. This CDR3 is CASSRQGLSWSTDTQYF. CDR3 nucleotides: TGCGCCAGCAGCCGACAGGGGTTAAGTTGGAGCACAGATACGCAGTATTTT.

The chain joins TRBV19 to TRBJ2-3; TRBD1 agrees at 9 bases. Germline CDR1 reads LNHDA; CDR2 reads SQIVND (reference sequence). There are 18 residues in the CDR3. J was trimmed by 3 bases and V by 2 bases; bases with no gene match: 12. The CDR3 is CASSIRSRGTGWTDTQYF. The CDR3 DNA sequence: TGTGCCAGTAGTATAAGATCCCGTGGGACAGGGTGGACAGATACGCAGTATTTT.

The chain carries TRBV10-3 and TRBJ2-7, with 9 bases matching TRBD2. V lost 3 bases to trimming and J lost 2 bases; unmatched junction nucleotides: 5. This CDR3 is 15 amino acids long. Germline CDR1 reads ENHRY; CDR2 reads SYGVKD. CDR3 amino acids: CAISDPTSGAYEQYF. CDR3 bases: TGTGCCATCAGTGACCCGACTAGCGGTGCCTACGAGCAGTACTTC.

The V and J genes are TRBV4-1 and TRBJ2-1; possible D gene TRBD2, 6 bases. CDR3 length: 13 residues. V was shortened by 1 base and J by 6 bases, with 7 bases between the two germline ends. Germline-derived CDR1 and CDR2 are MGHRA and YSYEKL. CDR3 sequence: CASSQGRANEQFF. The CDR3 DNA is TGCGCCAGCAGCCAAGGGAGGGCCAATGAGCAGTTCTTC.

The chain has TRBV7-9 and TRBJ2-7; 7 positions agree with TRBD1. V gave up 4 bases and J gave up 0 bases; unmatched junction bases: 3. This CDR3 is built from 14 residues. Looked up from germline, CDR1 is SEHNR and CDR2 is FQNEAQ (reference sequence). CDR3 in DNA: TGTGCCAGCAGCTCGGGACAGATCTCCTACGAGCAGTACTTC. Translating gives CASSSGQISYEQYF.

This rearrangement joins TRBV18 to TRBJ2-7, with 8 bases aligning to TRBD2. Germline V gene data show CDR1 as KGHSH and CDR2 as LQKENI. CDR3 size: 11 residues. The ends lost 6 bases at V and 6 bases at J; junction bases unmatched: 1. This CDR3 reads CASSLAGEQYF. CDR3 DNA: TGTGCCAGCTCGCTAGCGGGCGAGCAGTACTTC. Full variable domain (remainder filled in from reference TRBV18 and TRBJ2-7): NAGVMQNPRHLVRRRGQEARLRCSPMKGHSHVYWYRQLPEEGLKFMVYLQKENIIDESGMPKERFSAEFPKEGPSILRIQQVVRGDSAAYFCASSLAGEQYFGPGTRLTVT.

As DNA, the CDR3 is TGTGCCAGCTCACCGACAGGGACCACTAACTATGGCTACACCTTC. As protein: CASSPTGTTNYGYTF. V usage is TRBV18 and J usage is TRBJ1-2; TRBD1 aligns across 7 bases. V lost 3 bases and J lost 0; bases outside the gene matches: 4. CDR3 length equals 15 residues. CDR1 and CDR2 (germline): KGHSH, LQKENI.

This chain connects TRBV5-5 to TRBJ1-4, with TRBD1 matching 8 bases. V was pared by 4 bases and J by 8 bases, with 7 bases of the junction left unmatched. The germline V gene encodes CDR1 SGHKS and CDR2 YYEKEE (reference sequence). This CDR3 is built from 14 residues. The DNA of the CDR3 is TGTGCCAGCAGCCTGACAGGGGAAGGCGAAAAACTGTTTTTT. It yields the protein CASSLTGEGEKLFF.

The chain has TRBV11-3 and TRBJ2-7; 13 nucleotides agree with TRBD2. Looked up from germline, CDR1 is SGHNT and CDR2 is YENEEA. The trim removed 4 bases at V and 9 bases at J, leaving 6 bases unmatched. The length of the CDR3 is 14 residues. The CDR3 here is CASSSAGTSGTQYF. DNA for the CDR3: TGTGCCAGCAGCTCCGCCGGGACTAGCGGGACGCAGTACTTC.

CDR3 protein: CAWSGPTGPYGYTF. The CDR3, as DNA: TGTGCCTGGAGTGGTCCGACAGGTCCCTATGGCTACACCTTC. This sequence joins TRBV30 and TRBJ1-2; possible D gene TRBD1, 6 bases. The CDR3 extends over 14 amino acids. The V end was cut by 1 base, the J end by 4 bases, with 13 bases between. CDR1 and CDR2 from the germline V gene are GTSNPN and SVGIG (reference sequence).

The chain employs TRBV4-3 and TRBJ1-4, with a possible D match to TRBD1 (5 bases). Trimming took 1 base from V and 12 from J, leaving 15 bases between them. CDR1 and CDR2 (germline): LGHNA, YSLEER. The CDR3 has 14 amino acids. CDR3 bases: TGCGCCAGCAGCCAAGGGGGCTCCCGGACGGAACTGTTTTTT. This encodes CASSQGGSRTELFF.

The gene calls are TRBV3-1 (or the pseudogene TRBV3-2) and TRBJ2-5; D might be TRBD2 (5 bases). V shed 1 base and J shed 2 bases, with 8 bases lying between them. This CDR3 is built from 14 residues. Germline loops: CDR1 LGHDT, CDR2 YNNKEL (reference sequence). This CDR3 reads CASSQVAGQETQYF. The CDR3 coding sequence is TGTGCCAGCAGCCAAGTGGCGGGTCAAGAGACCCAGTACTTC.

The chain links TRBV12-3 or TRBV12-4 to TRBJ1-5, with 7 bases matching TRBD1. Germline trimming cut 3 bases from V and 7 bases from J; bases unmatched to any gene: 3. The CDR3 runs to 13 residues. CDR3 residues: CASSFARGQPQHF. The DNA for the CDR3 is TGTGCCAGCAGTTTCGCCAGGGGGCAGCCCCAGCATTTT.

This chain links TRBV30 with TRBJ1-5, with 7 bases identical to TRBD1. The length of the CDR3 is 11 residues. CDR1 GTSNPN and CDR2 SVGIG come from the germline V gene (reference sequence). Trimming removed 4 bases from V and 15 bases from J; junction bases left unmatched: 9. The CDR3 region has the DNA TGTGCCTGGAAACGACAGGGTACCTGGCATTTT. It codes for CAWKRQGTWHF.

V gene TRBV27 combines with J gene TRBJ2-1; 10 positions agree with TRBD2. The germline CDR1 and CDR2 sequences are MNHEY and SMNVEV (reference sequence). V lost 5 bases and J lost 7; bases outside the gene matches: 5. The length of the CDR3 is 14 residues. The CDR3 nucleotides are TGTGCCAGCAGTCTAGCGGGAGTTTATAATGAGCAGTTCTTC. Encoded protein: CASSLAGVYNEQFF.

CDR3 protein: CASRKGQGWAYEQYF. Here the CDR3 DNA reads TGTGCCAGCAGAAAGGGACAGGGATGGGCCTACGAGCAGTACTTC. J is TRBJ2-7 and V is TRBV28; 9 bases align to TRBD1. The V and J ends lost 6 bases and 2 bases, in that order; junction bases with no gene match: 8. Germline V gene lookup returns CDR1 MDHEN and CDR2 SYDVKM. The CDR3 has 15 residues.